This T cell receptor (beta chain) was sequenced during a study of blood T cells in healthy people across ages. A second PCR, run for roughly 6 to 11 cycles, used a sample-barcoded 5' primer plus a J-beta primer mix. Each CDR3 protein is one row after TCRdb ran MiXCR on the 5' RACE reads. The data contain 800,000 to 950,000 distinct CDR3 sequences, approximately 32% of them singletons. The CDR3 contains 14 residues. The germline V and J ends were trimmed by 1 base and 7 bases, with 10 bases remaining between them. In germline, CDR1 is MNHNS, CDR2 SASEGT. Russia was home to the donors, healthy Caucasian individuals aged roughly 6 to 95. The same data also went into a second study, on T cells of mothers and their children.

The chain couples TRBV6-1 to TRBJ2-2; possibly TRBD2 for D (5 bases). Input material: blood. The sequence was collected from a woman aged 40 to 49 in good health. CDR3 in DNA: TGTGCCAGCAGTGAAGAGGAGGAGTACGGGGAGCTGTTTTTT. Translated: CASSEEEEYGELFF.